This T cell receptor (beta chain) was obtained from a study of blood T cell repertoires in COVID-19. Study details: Both acute and convalescent COVID-19 samples were obtained from the United States, Italy and Spain. PBMCs, B-cell-depleted T cells, or T cells provided the cDNA or gDNA that made up the material.

The ends were cut back, 4 bases at V and 2 bases at J, with 11 bases in the middle. This CDR3 contains 14 residues. The germline gives CDR1 SGHNT, CDR2 YYREEE (reference sequence). In the original processing: It was from reference gene primer amplification that nucleated cell counts were estimated. Clones were read by immunoSEQ multiplex PCR, and TCRdb kept only the in-frame ones, dropping some. V and J calls and clone size are given by that table; D and trimming were obtained from the DNA. This table holds approximately 92,000 clones, around 85% found once. One Seattle source followed patients from active infection through their disease course. This clone was found once.

This clonotype originated in a woman in her sixties or seventies with COVID-19, enrolled during active disease. The chain couples TRBV5-4 to TRBJ2-3, with no clear D. The specimen sequenced was peripheral blood. CDR3 sequence reads: CASSPSYYTDTQYF. The CDR3 DNA reads TGTGCCAGCAGCCCGAGCTACTACACAGATACGCAGTATTTT.